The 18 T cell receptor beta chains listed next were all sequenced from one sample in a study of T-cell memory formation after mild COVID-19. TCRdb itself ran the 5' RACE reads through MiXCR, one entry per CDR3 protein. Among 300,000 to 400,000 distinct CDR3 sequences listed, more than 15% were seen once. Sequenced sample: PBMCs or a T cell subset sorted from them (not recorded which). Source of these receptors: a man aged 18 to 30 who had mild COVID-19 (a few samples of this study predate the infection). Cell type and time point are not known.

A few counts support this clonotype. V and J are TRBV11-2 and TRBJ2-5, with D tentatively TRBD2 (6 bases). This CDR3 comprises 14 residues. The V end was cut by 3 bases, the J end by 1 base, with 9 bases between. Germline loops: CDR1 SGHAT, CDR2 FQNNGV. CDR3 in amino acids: CASSFHGGQETQYF. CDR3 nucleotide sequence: TGTGCCAGCAGCTTTCACGGGGGCCAAGAGACCCAGTACTTC.

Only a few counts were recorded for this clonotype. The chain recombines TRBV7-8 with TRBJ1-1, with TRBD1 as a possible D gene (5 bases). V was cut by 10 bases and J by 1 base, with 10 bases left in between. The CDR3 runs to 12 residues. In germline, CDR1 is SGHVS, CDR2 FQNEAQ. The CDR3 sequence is CATLQGNTEAFF. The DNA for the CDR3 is TGTGCCACCCTTCAGGGGAACACTGAAGCTTTCTTT.

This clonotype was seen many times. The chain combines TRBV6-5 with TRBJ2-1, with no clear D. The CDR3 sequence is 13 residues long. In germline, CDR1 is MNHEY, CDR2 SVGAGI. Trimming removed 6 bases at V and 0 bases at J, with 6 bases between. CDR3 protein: CASRWGSYNEQFF. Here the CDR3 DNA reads TGTGCCAGCAGATGGGGCTCCTACAATGAGCAGTTCTTC.

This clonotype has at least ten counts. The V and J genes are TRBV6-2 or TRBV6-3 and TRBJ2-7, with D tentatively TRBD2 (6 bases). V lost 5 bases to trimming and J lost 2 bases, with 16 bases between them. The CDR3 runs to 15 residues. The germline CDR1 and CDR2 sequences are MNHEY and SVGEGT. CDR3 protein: CASSSGLAGTYEQYV. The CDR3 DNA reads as TGTGCCAGCAGTAGCGGGCTCGCGGGGACCTACGAGCAGTACGTC.

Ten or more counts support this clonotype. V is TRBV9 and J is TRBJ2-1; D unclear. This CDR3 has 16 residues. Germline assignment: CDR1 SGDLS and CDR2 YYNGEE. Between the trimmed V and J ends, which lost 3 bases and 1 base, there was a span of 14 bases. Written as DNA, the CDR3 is TGTGCCAGCAGCGGTGGTACCGTGCGGTCCTACAATGAGCAGTTCTTC. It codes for CASSGGTVRSYNEQFF.

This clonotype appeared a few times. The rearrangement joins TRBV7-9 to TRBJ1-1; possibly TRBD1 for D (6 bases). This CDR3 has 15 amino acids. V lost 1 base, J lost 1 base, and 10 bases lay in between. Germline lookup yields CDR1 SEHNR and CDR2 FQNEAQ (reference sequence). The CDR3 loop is CASSLVAGANTEAFF. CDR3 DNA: TGTGCCAGCAGCTTAGTTGCGGGGGCGAACACTGAAGCTTTCTTT.

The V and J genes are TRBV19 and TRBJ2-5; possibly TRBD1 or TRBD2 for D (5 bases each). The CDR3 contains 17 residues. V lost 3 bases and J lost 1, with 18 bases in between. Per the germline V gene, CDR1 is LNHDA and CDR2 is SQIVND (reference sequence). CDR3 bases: TGTGCCAGTAGTATGGGGGTCACAGGAACCCTCCAAGAGACCCAGTACTTC. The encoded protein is CASSMGVTGTLQETQYF.

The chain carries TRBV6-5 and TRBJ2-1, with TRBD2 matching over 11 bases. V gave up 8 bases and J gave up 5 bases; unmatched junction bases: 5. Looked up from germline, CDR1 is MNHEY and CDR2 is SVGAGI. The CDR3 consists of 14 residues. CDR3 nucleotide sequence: TGTGCCAGCGGACGACTAGCGGGGAACAATGAGCAGTTCTTC. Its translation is CASGRLAGNNEQFF.

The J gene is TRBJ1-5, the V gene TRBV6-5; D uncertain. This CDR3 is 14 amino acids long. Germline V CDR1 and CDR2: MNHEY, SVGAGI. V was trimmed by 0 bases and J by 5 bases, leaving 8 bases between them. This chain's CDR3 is CASSYSNSDQPQHF. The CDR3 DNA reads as TGTGCCAGCAGTTACTCTAACTCCGATCAGCCCCAGCATTTT.

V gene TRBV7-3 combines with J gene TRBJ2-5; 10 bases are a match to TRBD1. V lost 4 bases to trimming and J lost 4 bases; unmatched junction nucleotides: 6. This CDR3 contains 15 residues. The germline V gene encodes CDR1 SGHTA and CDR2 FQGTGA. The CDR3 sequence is CASSSTGGARETQYF. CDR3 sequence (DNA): TGTGCCAGCAGCTCGACAGGGGGCGCGAGAGAGACCCAGTACTTC.

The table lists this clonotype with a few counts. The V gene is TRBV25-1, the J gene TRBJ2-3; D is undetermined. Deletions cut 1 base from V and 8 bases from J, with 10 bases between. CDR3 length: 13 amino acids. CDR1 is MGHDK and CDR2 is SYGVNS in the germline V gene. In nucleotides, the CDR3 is TGTGCCAGCAGTGAATTCGGACCCCGTACGCAGTATTTT. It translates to CASSEFGPRTQYF.

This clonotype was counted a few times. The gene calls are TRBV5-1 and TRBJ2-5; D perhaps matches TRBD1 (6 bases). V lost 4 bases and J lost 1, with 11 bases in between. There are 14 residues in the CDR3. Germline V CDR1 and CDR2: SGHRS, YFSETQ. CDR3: CASSVQGSQETQYF. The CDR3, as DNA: TGCGCCAGCAGCGTTCAGGGGTCCCAAGAGACCCAGTACTTC.

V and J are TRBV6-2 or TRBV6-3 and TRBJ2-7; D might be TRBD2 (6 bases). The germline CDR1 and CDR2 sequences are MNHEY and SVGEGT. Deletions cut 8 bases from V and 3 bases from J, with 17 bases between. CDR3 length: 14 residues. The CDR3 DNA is TGTGCCAGCCAACGGAGTAGCGGCCTCTACGAGCAGTACTTC. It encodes CASQRSSGLYEQYF.

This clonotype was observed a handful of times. This CDR3 reads CASSPLTGGGHTEAFF. The CDR3 DNA follows: TGTGCCAGCTCACCCTTGACAGGGGGCGGACACACTGAAGCTTTCTTT. This chain joins TRBV18 and TRBJ1-1; 10 bases line up with TRBD1. Germline assignment: CDR1 KGHSH and CDR2 LQKENI. This CDR3 has 16 amino acids. Trimming cost V 3 bases and J 3 bases; bases outside gene matches: 7.

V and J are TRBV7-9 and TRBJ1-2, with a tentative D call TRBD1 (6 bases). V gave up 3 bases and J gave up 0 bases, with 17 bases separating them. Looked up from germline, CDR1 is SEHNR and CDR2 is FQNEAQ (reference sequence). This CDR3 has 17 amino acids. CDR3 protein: CASSLWEGTIANYGYTF. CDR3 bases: TGTGCCAGCAGCTTGTGGGAGGGGACAATAGCTAACTATGGCTACACCTTC.

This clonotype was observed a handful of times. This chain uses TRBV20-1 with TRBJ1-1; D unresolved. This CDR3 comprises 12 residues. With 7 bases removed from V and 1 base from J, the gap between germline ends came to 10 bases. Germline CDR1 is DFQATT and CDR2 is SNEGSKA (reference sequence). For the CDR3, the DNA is TGCAGTGGTTCGGCAGCGAACACTGAAGCTTTCTTT. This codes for CSGSAANTEAFF.

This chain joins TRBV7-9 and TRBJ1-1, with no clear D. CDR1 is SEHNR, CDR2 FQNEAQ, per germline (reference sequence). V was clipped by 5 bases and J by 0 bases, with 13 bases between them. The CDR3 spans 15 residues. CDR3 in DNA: TGTGCCAGCAGCATGAAGAGGACGCTGAACACTGAAGCTTTCTTT. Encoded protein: CASSMKRTLNTEAFF.

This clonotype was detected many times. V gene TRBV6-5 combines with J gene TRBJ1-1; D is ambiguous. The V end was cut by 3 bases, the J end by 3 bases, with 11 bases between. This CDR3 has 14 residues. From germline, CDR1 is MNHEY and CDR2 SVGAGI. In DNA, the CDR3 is TGTGCCAGCAGTTATAATCTGGGGTACACTGAAGCTTTCTTT. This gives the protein CASSYNLGYTEAFF.